This T cell receptor (beta chain) originates from a study of Graves' ophthalmopathy and Graves' hyperthyroidism. At the level of the study: Before any treatment was given, at initial diagnosis, peripheral blood was collected. Study-level findings and limits: Blood contained most expanded thyroid clonotypes exceeding 0.001 frequency.

Amplification targeted the TCR beta CDR3 regions, with RNA transcripts as the source material. HTBI primers served in a first-round RT-PCR, which a second-round multiplex PCR followed. MiXCR, run by TCRdb on the multiplex PCR reads, gives a single entry per CDR3 protein. The sample includes almost 750,000 distinct CDR3 sequences, 35% to 50% seen only once; the top ten take 35% to 55%. Only a few counts were recorded for this clonotype. The antigen remains unidentified. The PBMCs had their origin in approximately 10 ml of fresh peripheral blood. Sequencing input: peripheral blood. The clonotype was recovered from an adult man with Graves' ophthalmopathy.

CDR3 sequence: CASSYLHGNTIYF. The DNA for the CDR3 is TGTGCCAGCAGTTACCTTCATGGAAACACCATATATTTT. The genes are TRBV2 and TRBJ1-3; D gene unclear. Germline assignment: CDR1 SNHLY and CDR2 FYNNEI. Trimming pared 5 bases from V and 3 bases from J, leaving 8 bases between. This CDR3 comprises 13 residues.